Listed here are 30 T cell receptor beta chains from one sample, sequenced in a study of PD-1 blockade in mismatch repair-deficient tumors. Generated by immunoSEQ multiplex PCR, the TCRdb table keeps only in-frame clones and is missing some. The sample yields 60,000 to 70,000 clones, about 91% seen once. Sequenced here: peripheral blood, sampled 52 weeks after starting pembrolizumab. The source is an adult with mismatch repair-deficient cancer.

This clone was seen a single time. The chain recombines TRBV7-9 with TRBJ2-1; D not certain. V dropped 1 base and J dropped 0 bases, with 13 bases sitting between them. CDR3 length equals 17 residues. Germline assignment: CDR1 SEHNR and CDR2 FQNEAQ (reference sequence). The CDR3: CASSLEAFLRSYNEQFF. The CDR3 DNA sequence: TGTGCCAGCAGCTTAGAGGCTTTTCTCCGCTCCTACAATGAGCAGTTCTTC.

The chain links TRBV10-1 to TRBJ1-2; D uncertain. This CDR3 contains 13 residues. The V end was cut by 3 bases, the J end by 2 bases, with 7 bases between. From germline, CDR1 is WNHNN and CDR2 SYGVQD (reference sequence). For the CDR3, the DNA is TGCGCCAGCAGTGAACTCCGCAACTATGGCTACACCTTC. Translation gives CASSELRNYGYTF.

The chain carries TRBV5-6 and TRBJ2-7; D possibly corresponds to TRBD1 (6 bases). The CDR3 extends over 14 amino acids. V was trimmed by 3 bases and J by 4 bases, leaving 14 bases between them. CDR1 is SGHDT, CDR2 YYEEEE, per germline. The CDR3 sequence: CASSYLYREYEQYF. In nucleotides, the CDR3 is TGTGCCAGCAGCTATCTATACAGGGAATACGAGCAGTACTTC.

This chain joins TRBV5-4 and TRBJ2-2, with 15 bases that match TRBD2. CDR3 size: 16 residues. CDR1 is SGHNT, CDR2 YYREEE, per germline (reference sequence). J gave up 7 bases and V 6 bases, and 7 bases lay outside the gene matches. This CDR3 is CASTTGLAGGGGELFF. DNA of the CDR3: TGTGCCAGCACTACCGGACTAGCGGGAGGGGGCGGGGAGCTGTTTTTT.

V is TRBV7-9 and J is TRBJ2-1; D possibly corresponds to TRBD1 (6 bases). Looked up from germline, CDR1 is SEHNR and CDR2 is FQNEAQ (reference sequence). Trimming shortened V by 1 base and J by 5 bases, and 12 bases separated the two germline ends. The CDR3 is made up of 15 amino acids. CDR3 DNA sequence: TGTGCCAGCAGCTTAGGAATGAGGGGGAACAATGAGCAGTTCTTC. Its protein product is CASSLGMRGNNEQFF. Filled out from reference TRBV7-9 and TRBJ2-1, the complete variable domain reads DTGVSQNPRHKITKRGQNVTFRCDPISEHNRLYWYRQTLGQGPEFLTYFQNEAQLEKSRLLSDRFSAERPKGSFSTLEIQRTEQGDSAMYLCASSLGMRGNNEQFFGPGTRLTVL.

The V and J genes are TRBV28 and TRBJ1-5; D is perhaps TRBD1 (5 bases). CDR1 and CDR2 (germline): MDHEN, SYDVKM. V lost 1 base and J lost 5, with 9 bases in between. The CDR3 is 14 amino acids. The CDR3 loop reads CASSLSDTYQPQHF. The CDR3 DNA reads TGTGCCAGCAGTTTATCGGACACCTATCAGCCCCAGCATTTT.

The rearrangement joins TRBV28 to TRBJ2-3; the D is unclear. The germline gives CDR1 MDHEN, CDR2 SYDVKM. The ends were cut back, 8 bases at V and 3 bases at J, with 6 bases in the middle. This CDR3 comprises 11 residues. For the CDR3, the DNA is TGTGCCAGCGGTTCAACAGATACGCAGTATTTT. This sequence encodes CASGSTDTQYF.

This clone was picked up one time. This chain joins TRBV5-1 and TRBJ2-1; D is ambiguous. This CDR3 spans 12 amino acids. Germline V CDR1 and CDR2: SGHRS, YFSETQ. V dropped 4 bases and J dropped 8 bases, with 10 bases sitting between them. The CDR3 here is CASSPTADEQFF. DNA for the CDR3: TGCGCCAGCAGCCCGACGGCGGATGAGCAGTTCTTC. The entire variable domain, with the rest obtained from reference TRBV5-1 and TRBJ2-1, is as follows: KAGVTQTPRYLIKTRGQQVTLSCSPISGHRSVSWYQQTPGQGLQFLFEYFSETQRNKGNFPGRFSGRQFSNSRSEMNVSTLELGDSALYLCASSPTADEQFFGPGTRLTVL.

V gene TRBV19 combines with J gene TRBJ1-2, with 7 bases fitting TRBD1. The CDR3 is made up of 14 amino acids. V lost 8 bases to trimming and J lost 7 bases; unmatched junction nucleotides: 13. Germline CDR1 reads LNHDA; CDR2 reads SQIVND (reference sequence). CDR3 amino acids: CASRSRGLVSGYTF. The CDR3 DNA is TGTGCCAGTCGATCAAGGGGGCTAGTCAGTGGCTACACCTTC.

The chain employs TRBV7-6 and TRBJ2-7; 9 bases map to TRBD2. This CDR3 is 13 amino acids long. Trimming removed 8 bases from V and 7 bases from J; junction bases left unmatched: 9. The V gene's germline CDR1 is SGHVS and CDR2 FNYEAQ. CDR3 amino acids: CASAIAGVREQYF. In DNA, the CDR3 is TGTGCCAGCGCGATAGCGGGAGTGCGGGAGCAGTACTTC.

The CDR3, as DNA: TGCAGCGTCCCCTCGACAGGGTACAACTATGGCTACACCTTC. This sequence encodes CSVPSTGYNYGYTF. The J gene is TRBJ1-2, the V gene TRBV29-1, with TRBD1 identical over 7 bases. Germline V gene lookup returns CDR1 SQVTM and CDR2 ANQGSEA. The CDR3 consists of 14 residues. The V segment lost 6 bases and the J segment 2 bases; nucleotides outside the gene matches: 9.

The CDR3 sequence is CASSLSTGGTYNEQFF. CDR3 nucleotide sequence: TGTGCCAGCAGTTTATCGACAGGGGGTACCTACAATGAGCAGTTCTTC. The chain couples TRBV27 to TRBJ2-1, with TRBD1 identical over 9 bases. The CDR3 is 16 residues long. The germline V gene encodes CDR1 MNHEY and CDR2 SMNVEV (reference sequence). V gave up 0 bases and J gave up 2 bases; unmatched junction bases: 2.

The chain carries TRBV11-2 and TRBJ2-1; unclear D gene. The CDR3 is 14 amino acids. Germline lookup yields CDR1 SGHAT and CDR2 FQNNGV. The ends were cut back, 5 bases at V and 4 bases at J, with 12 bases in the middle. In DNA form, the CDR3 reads TGTGCCAGCAGCCTACGCCCAGAATACAATGAGCAGTTCTTC. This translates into CASSLRPEYNEQFF. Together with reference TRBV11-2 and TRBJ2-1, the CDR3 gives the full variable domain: EAGVAQSPRYKIIEKRQSVAFWCNPISGHATLYWYQQILGQGPKLLIQFQNNGVVDDSQLPKDRFSAERLKGVDSTLKIQPAKLEDSAVYLCASSLRPEYNEQFFGPGTRLTVL.

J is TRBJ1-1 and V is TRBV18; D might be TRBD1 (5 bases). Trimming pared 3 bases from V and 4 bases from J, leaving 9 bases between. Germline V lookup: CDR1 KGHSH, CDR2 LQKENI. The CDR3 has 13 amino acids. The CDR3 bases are TGTGCCAGCTCACCTGGGGGGACCACTGAAGCTTTCTTT. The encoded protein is CASSPGGTTEAFF.

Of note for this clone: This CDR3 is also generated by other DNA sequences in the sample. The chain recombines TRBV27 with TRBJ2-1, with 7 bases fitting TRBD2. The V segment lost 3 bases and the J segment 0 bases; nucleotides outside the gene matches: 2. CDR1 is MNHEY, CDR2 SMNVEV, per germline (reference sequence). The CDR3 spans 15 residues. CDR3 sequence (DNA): TGTGCCAGCAGTTTGTTAGCGGGCTCCTACAATGAGCAGTTCTTC. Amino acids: CASSLLAGSYNEQFF.

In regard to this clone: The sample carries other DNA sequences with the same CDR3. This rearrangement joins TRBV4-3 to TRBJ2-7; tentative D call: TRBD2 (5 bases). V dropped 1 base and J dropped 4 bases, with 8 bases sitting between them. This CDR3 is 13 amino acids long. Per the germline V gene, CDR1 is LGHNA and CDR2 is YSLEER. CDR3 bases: TGCGCCAGCAGCCAAGGGACTGGGTACGAGCAGTACTTC. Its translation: CASSQGTGYEQYF.

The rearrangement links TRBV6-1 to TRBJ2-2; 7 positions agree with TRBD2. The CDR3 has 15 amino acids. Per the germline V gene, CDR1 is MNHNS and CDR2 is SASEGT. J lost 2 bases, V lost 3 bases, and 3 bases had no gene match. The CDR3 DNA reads TGTGCCAGCAGTGAGGGCGGGAGTAACACCGGGGAGCTGTTTTTT. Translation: CASSEGGSNTGELFF.

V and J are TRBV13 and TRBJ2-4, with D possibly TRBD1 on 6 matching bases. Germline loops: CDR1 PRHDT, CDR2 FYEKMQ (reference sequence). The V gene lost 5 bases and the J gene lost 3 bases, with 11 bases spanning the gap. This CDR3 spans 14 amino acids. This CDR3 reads CASSQGQNKNIQYF. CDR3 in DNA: TGTGCCAGCAGCCAAGGACAGAACAAAAACATTCAGTACTTC.

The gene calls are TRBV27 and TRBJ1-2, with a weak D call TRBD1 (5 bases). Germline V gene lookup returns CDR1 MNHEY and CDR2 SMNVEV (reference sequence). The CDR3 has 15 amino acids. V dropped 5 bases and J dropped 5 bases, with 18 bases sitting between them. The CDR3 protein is CASSTPGRAKYGYTF. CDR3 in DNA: TGTGCCAGCAGTACCCCCGGCAGGGCCAAGTATGGCTACACCTTC.

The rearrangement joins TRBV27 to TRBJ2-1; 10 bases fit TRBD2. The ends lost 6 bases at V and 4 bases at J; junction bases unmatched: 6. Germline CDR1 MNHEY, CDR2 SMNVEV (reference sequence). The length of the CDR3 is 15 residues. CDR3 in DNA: TGTGCCAGCAGCCCCGGGACTAGCGCTTACAATGAGCAGTTCTTC. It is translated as CASSPGTSAYNEQFF.

For the CDR3, the DNA is TGTGCCAGCAGCCGCTTCTCCTACGAGCAGTACTTC. It encodes CASSRFSYEQYF. V usage is TRBV6-5 and J usage is TRBJ2-7; D ambiguous. Germline CDR1 MNHEY, CDR2 SVGAGI. CDR3 length: 12 residues. Trimming pared 6 bases from V and 0 bases from J, leaving 6 bases between.

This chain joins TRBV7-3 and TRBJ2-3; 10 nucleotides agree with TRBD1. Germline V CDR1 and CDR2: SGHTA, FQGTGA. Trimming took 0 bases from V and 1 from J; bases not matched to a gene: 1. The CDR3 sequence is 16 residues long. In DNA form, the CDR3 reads TGTGCCAGCAGCTTAACTGGGACAGGGGGCACAGATACGCAGTATTTT. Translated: CASSLTGTGGTDTQYF.

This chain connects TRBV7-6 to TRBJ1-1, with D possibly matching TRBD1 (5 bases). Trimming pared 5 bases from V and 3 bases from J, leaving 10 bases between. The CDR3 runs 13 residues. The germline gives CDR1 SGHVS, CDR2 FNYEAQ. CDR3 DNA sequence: TGTGCCAGCAGCCGCAGACAGCACACTGAAGCTTTCTTT. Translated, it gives CASSRRQHTEAFF.

CDR3 residues: CASSQAPGAVEKLFF. For the CDR3, the DNA is TGCGCCAGCAGCCAAGCCCCGGGGGCGGTTGAAAAACTGTTTTTT. This chain uses TRBV4-3 with TRBJ1-4, with D possibly being TRBD1 (6 bases). Trimming removed 1 base at V and 7 bases at J, with 13 bases between. In germline, CDR1 is LGHNA, CDR2 YSLEER. The CDR3 runs 15 residues.

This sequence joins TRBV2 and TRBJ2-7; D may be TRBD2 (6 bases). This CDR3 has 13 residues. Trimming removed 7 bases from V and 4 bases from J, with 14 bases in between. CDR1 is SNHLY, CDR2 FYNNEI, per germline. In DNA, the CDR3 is TGTGCCAGCACCCGGGACTCCCAGTACGAGCAGTACTTC. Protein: CASTRDSQYEQYF.

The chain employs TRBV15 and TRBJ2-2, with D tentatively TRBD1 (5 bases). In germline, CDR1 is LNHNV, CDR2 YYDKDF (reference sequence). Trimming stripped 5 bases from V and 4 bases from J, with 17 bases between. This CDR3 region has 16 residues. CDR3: CATSGIQTGFTGELFF. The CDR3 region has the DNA TGTGCCACCAGCGGGATACAAACAGGTTTCACCGGGGAGCTGTTTTTT. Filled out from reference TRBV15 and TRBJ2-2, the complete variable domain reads DAMVIQNPRYQVTQFGKPVTLSCSQTLNHNVMYWYQQKSSQAPKLLFHYYDKDFNNEADTPDNFQSRRPNTSFCFLDIRSPGLGDTAMYLCATSGIQTGFTGELFFGEGSRLTVL.

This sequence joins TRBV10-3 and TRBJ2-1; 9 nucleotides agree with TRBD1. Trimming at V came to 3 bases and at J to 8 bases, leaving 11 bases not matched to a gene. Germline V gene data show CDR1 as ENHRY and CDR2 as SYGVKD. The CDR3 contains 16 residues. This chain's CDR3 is CAISDEPGQGTHEQFF. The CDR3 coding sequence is TGTGCCATCAGTGATGAGCCGGGACAGGGCACCCATGAGCAGTTCTTC.

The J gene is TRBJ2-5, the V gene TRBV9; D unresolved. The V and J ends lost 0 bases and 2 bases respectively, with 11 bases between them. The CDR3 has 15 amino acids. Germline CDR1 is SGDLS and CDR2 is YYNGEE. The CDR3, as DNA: TGTGCCAGCAGCGTAGAGGCAGACGAACAAGAGACCCAGTACTTC. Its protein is CASSVEADEQETQYF. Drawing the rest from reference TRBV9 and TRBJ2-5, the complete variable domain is DSGVTQTPKHLITATGQRVTLRCSPRSGDLSVYWYQQSLDQGLQFLIQYYNGEERAKGNILERFSAQQFPDLHSELNLSSLELGDSALYFCASSVEADEQETQYFGPGTRLLVL.

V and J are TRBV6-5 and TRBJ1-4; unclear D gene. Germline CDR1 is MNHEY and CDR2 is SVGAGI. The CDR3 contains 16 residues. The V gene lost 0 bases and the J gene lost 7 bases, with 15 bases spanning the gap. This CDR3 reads CASSYSKVTFTEKLFF. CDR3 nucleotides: TGTGCCAGCAGTTACTCGAAAGTGACTTTTACTGAAAAACTGTTTTTT.

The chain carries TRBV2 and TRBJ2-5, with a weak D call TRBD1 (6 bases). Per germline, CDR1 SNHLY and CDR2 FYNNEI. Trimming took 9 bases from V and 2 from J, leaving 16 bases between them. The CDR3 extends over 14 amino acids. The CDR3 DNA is TGTGCCAGAGAGAACCGGGACAAGCAAGAGACCCAGTACTTC. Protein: CARENRDKQETQYF.